The T cell receptor beta chain described here comes from a study of T cells in Graves' hyperthyroidism and ophthalmopathy. Looking at the study overall: At the time of initial diagnosis and before any treatment, peripheral blood was collected.

V dropped 0 bases and J dropped 3; count of bases not matched to a gene: 8. Germline CDR1 reads DFQATT; CDR2 reads SNEGSKA (reference sequence). CDR3 length: 16 amino acids. Template material for amplifying TCR beta CDR3 regions consisted of RNA transcripts. An initial round of RT-PCR targeting the TCR CDR3 relied on the HTBI primer set. From the multiplex PCR reads, TCRdb called clonotypes with MiXCR, one entry per CDR3 protein. Of 600,000 to 850,000 distinct CDR3 sequences in the sample, over 15% were seen once. This clonotype has at least ten counts. J is TRBJ2-5 and V is TRBV20-1, with TRBD1 matching over 9 bases. The sequence came from a woman in her fifties or sixties with Graves' hyperthyroidism that later progressed to Graves' ophthalmopathy. Sequencing input: blood. CDR3 DNA sequence: TGCAGTGCTAGAGATGTCGGGGACAGGGTAAAAGAGACCCAGTACTTC. It specifies CSARDVGDRVKETQYF.